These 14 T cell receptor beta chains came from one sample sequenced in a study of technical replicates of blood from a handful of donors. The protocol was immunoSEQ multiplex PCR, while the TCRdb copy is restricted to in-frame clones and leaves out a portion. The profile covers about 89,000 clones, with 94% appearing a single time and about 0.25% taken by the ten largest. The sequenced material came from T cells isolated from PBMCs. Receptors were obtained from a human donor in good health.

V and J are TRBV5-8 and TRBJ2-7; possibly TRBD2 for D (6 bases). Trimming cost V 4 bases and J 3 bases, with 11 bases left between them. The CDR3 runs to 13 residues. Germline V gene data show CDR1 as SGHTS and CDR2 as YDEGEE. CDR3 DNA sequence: TGTGCCAGCAGCGGCGGGACCCGCTACGAGCAGTACTTC. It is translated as CASSGGTRYEQYF. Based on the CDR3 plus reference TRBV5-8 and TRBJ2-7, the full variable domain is EAGVTQSPTHLIKTRGQQATLRCSPISGHTSVYWYQQALGLGLQFLLWYDEGEERNRGNFPPRFSGRQFPNYSSELNVNALELEDSALYLCASSGGTRYEQYFGPGTRLTVT.

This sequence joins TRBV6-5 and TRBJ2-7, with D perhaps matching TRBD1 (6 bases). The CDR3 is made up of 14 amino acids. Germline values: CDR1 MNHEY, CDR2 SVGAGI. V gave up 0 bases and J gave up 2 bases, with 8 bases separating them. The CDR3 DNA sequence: TGTGCCAGCAGTTACTCGCAGGGGACCTACGAGCAGTACTTC. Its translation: CASSYSQGTYEQYF.

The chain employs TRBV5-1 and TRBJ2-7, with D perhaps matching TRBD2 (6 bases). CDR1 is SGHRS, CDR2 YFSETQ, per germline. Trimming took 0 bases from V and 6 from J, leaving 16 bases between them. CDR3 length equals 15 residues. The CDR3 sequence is CASSLVDSAGGEQYF. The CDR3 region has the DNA TGCGCCAGCAGCTTGGTCGATTCGGCCGGGGGCGAGCAGTACTTC.

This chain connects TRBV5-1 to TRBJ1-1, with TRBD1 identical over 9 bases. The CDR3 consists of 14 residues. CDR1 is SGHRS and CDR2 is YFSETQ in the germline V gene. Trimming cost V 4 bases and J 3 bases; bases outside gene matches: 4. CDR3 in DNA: TGCGCCAGCAGCCCCGGGACAGGGTACACTGAAGCTTTCTTT. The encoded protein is CASSPGTGYTEAFF.

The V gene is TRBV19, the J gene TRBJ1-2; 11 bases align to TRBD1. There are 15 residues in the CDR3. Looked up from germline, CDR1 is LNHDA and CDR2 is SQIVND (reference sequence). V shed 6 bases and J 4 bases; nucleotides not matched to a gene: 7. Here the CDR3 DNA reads TGTGCCAGTAGCCGGGACAGGGGGACGGCCTATGGCTACACCTTC. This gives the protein CASSRDRGTAYGYTF.

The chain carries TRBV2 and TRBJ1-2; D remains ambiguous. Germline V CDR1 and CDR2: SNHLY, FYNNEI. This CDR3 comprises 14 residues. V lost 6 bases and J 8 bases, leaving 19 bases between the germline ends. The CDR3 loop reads CASRNLVGPWGYTF. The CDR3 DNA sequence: TGTGCCAGCAGAAACCTAGTAGGCCCTTGGGGCTACACCTTC.

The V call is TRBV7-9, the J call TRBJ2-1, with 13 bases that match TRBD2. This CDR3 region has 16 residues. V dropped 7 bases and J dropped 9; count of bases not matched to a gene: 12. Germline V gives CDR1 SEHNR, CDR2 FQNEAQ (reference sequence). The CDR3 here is CASINPWTSGGFEQFF. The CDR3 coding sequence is TGTGCCAGCATTAACCCCTGGACTAGCGGGGGTTTTGAGCAGTTCTTC.

The CDR3 loop reads CASSRTGQGLDEQYF. The CDR3 DNA reads as TGTGCCAGCAGCCGCACCGGACAGGGATTAGACGAGCAGTACTTC. This sequence joins TRBV7-9 and TRBJ2-7, with 8 bases identical to TRBD1. V lost 5 bases, J lost 5 bases, and 11 bases stayed unmatched. The CDR3 is 15 residues long. Germline V gene lookup returns CDR1 SEHNR and CDR2 FQNEAQ (reference sequence).

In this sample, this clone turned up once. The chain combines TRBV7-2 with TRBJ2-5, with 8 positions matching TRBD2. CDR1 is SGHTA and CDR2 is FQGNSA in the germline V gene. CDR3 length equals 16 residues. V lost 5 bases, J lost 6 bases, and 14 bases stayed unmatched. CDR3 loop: CASSPQPGLGWQTQYF. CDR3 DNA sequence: TGTGCCAGCAGCCCCCAGCCGGGACTAGGGTGGCAGACCCAGTACTTC.

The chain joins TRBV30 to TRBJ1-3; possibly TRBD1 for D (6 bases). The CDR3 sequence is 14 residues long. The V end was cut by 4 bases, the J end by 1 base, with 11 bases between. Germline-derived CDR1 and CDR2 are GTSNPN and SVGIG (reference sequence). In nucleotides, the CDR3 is TGTGCCTGGACTCCAGGGGTTTCTGGAAACACCATATATTTT. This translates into CAWTPGVSGNTIYF.

In DNA form, the CDR3 reads TGTGCCAGCAGCGGGCCCCTAGCCCTCGGCACAGATACGCAGTATTTT. Its translation is CASSGPLALGTDTQYF. This rearrangement joins TRBV9 to TRBJ2-3; D possibly corresponds to TRBD2 (5 bases). The CDR3 has 16 amino acids. The V gene lost 3 bases and the J gene lost 1 base, with 15 bases spanning the gap. Germline V gives CDR1 SGDLS, CDR2 YYNGEE. The full variable domain, its missing parts supplied by reference TRBV9 and TRBJ2-3, is DSGVTQTPKHLITATGQRVTLRCSPRSGDLSVYWYQQSLDQGLQFLIQYYNGEERAKGNILERFSAQQFPDLHSELNLSSLELGDSALYFCASSGPLALGTDTQYFGPGTRLTVL.

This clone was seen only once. The CDR3 protein is CASSSRASGRLASSTDTQYF. In DNA form, the CDR3 reads TGCGCCAGCAGCTCAAGGGCTAGCGGGAGACTCGCGAGTAGCACAGATACGCAGTATTTT. The rearrangement joins TRBV5-1 to TRBJ2-3, with 10 positions matching TRBD2. The CDR3 loop spans 20 amino acids. CDR1 is SGHRS, CDR2 YFSETQ, per germline. V shed 3 bases and J 0 bases; nucleotides not matched to a gene: 16.

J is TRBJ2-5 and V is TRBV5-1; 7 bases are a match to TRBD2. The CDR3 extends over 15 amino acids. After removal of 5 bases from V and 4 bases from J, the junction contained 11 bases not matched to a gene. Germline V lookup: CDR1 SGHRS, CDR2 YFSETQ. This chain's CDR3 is CASSRQGGEGETQYF. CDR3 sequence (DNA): TGCGCCAGCAGTCGGCAGGGAGGGGAGGGAGAGACCCAGTACTTC.

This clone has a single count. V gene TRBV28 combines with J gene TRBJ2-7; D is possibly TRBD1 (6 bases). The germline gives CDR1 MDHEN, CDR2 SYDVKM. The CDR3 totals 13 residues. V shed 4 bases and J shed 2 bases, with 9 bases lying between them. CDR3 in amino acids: CASSSGQTYEQYF. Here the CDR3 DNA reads TGTGCCAGCAGTTCAGGACAGACCTACGAGCAGTACTTC.